Following are 17 T cell receptor beta chains from one sample sequenced in a study of control samples from healthy donors and cancer patients. Sequencing was performed with immunoSEQ multiplex PCR; in TCRdb, only in-frame clones are kept and a portion is missing. This table has approximately 52,000 clones, approximately 86% appearing once. The sequenced sample consisted of blood. These receptor sequences come from a man aged 50 or older in good health.

This chain links TRBV18 with TRBJ1-1; D is perhaps TRBD1 (5 bases). Germline V CDR1 and CDR2: KGHSH, LQKENI. The CDR3 consists of 14 residues. Deletions cut 6 bases from V and 1 base from J, with 12 bases between. This CDR3 is CASSLTGGNTEAFF. The CDR3 bases are TGTGCCAGCTCCTTGACGGGGGGGAACACTGAAGCTTTCTTT.

The sample holds one count of this clone. This chain connects TRBV12-3 or TRBV12-4 to TRBJ2-2, with D perhaps matching TRBD1 or TRBD2 (5 bases each). The CDR3 covers 13 residues. Trimming removed 7 bases from V and 5 bases from J, with 11 bases in between. CDR3 loop: CASISEGTGELFF. As DNA, the CDR3 is TGTGCCAGCATTAGTGAGGGGACCGGGGAGCTGTTTTTT.

The rearrangement uses TRBV29-1 and TRBJ2-5, with TRBD1 as a possible D gene (6 bases). Per germline, CDR1 SQVTM and CDR2 ANQGSEA. The CDR3 totals 12 residues. Trimming shortened V by 3 bases and J by 4 bases, and 9 bases separated the two germline ends. The CDR3 DNA sequence: TGCAGCGTTGACAGGGGTTCAGAGACCCAGTACTTC. Protein sequence: CSVDRGSETQYF.

The J gene is TRBJ2-1, the V gene TRBV6-5; D gene uncertain. The CDR3 consists of 15 residues. Trimming removed 0 bases from V and 6 bases from J, with 12 bases in between. Germline lookup yields CDR1 MNHEY and CDR2 SVGAGI. The CDR3 here is CASSYSFTRPNEQFF. In DNA form, the CDR3 reads TGTGCCAGCAGTTACTCGTTTACCAGGCCCAATGAGCAGTTCTTC.

The chain combines TRBV6-1 with TRBJ1-6, with 7 bases matching TRBD1. This CDR3 comprises 15 residues. Per germline, CDR1 MNHNS and CDR2 SASEGT. The ends lost 1 base at V and 3 bases at J; junction bases unmatched: 0. Written as DNA, the CDR3 is TGTGCCAGCAGTGAAGGGGACAGCTATAATTCACCCCTCCACTTT. Amino acids: CASSEGDSYNSPLHF.

This sequence joins TRBV10-3 and TRBJ1-1, with 9 bases that match TRBD1. The V gene's germline CDR1 is ENHRY and CDR2 SYGVKD. The CDR3 extends over 14 amino acids. After removal of 7 bases from V and 1 base from J, the junction contained 4 bases not matched to a gene. CDR3 coding DNA: TGTGCCATCAAGGCGGACAGGGGGAACACTGAAGCTTTCTTT. Protein product: CAIKADRGNTEAFF.

This clone is termed medium-sized. The gene calls are TRBV19 and TRBJ1-1; D may be TRBD1 (5 bases). Germline values: CDR1 LNHDA, CDR2 SQIVND (reference sequence). The CDR3 runs 16 residues. The germline V and J ends were trimmed by 0 bases and 1 base, with 12 bases remaining between them. DNA for the CDR3: TGTGCCAGTAGTATAGATCTCTGGCAGGGGAACACTGAAGCTTTCTTT. Amino acid sequence: CASSIDLWQGNTEAFF.

This chain connects TRBV5-6 to TRBJ1-1; D uncertain. Germline values: CDR1 SGHDT, CDR2 YYEEEE. The CDR3 has 14 amino acids. Trimming removed 1 base at V and 0 bases at J, with 7 bases between. In DNA form, the CDR3 reads TGTGCCAGCAGCTTGAGGCAGTTGAACACTGAAGCTTTCTTT. Translating gives CASSLRQLNTEAFF.

This chain connects TRBV4-3 to TRBJ1-4; perhaps TRBD1 as D (5 bases). V gave up 1 base and J gave up 7 bases, with 10 bases separating them. The CDR3 spans 14 residues. Germline CDR1 and CDR2: LGHNA and YSLEER. This CDR3 reads CASSQAREVEKLFF. CDR3 DNA: TGCGCCAGCAGCCAAGCCAGGGAGGTTGAAAAACTGTTTTTT.

The CDR3 DNA sequence: TGTGCCAGCAGTTTAAACCGGAACACTGAAGCTTTCTTT. It encodes CASSLNRNTEAFF. The chain links TRBV28 to TRBJ1-1; no firm D call. CDR3 length: 13 residues. Trimming took off 2 bases at V and 1 base at J, with 5 bases between the two ends. CDR1 is MDHEN, CDR2 SYDVKM, per germline.

The CDR3 here is CATEPGASGAGYEQYF. The CDR3, as DNA: TGTGCCACCGAACCGGGGGCTAGCGGGGCCGGATACGAGCAGTACTTC. V usage is TRBV10-3 and J usage is TRBJ2-7, with 9 bases lining up with TRBD2. V dropped 10 bases and J dropped 4; count of bases not matched to a gene: 17. This CDR3 contains 16 residues. Germline V gene sequence: CDR1 ENHRY, CDR2 SYGVKD.

V and J are TRBV2 and TRBJ2-1; 8 bases agree with TRBD2. The V gene end was trimmed by 6 bases and the J gene end by 16 bases; junction bases not matched to a gene: 23. Germline V gives CDR1 SNHLY, CDR2 FYNNEI. The CDR3 runs to 16 residues. CDR3 sequence (DNA): TGTGCCAGCAGGGCTGACTGGTTTGCGGGAGGCCCAGGTGCCTTCTTC. This gives the protein CASRADWFAGGPGAFF.

This clone showed up just a few times. This chain connects TRBV2 to TRBJ2-7, with D possibly TRBD1 on 5 matching bases. Germline CDR1 and CDR2: SNHLY and FYNNEI. The V and J ends lost 5 bases and 7 bases respectively, with 15 bases between them. There are 13 residues in the CDR3. Written as DNA, the CDR3 is TGTGCCAGCAGTTCTGGGCAGGGCGAAGAGCAGTACTTC. This translates into CASSSGQGEEQYF.

The chain uses TRBV28 and TRBJ2-7; TRBD2 matches at 8 bases. V trimming: 1 base; J trimming: 0 bases; junction bases outside the gene matches: 14. This CDR3 has 19 amino acids. CDR1 is MDHEN and CDR2 is SYDVKM in the germline V gene. The CDR3 DNA sequence: TGTGCCAGCAGTTTATTAGGGTCTAGCGGGTACCTGGCCTCCTACGAGCAGTACTTC. This sequence encodes CASSLLGSSGYLASYEQYF.

V gene TRBV6-5 combines with J gene TRBJ1-2; D possibly corresponds to TRBD1 (6 bases). V gave up 2 bases and J gave up 2 bases, with 15 bases separating them. In germline, CDR1 is MNHEY, CDR2 SVGAGI. This CDR3 comprises 16 residues. The CDR3 sequence: CASSYLTGNKNYGYTF. CDR3 sequence (DNA): TGTGCCAGCAGTTACCTTACAGGGAACAAGAACTATGGCTACACCTTC.

The chain carries TRBV27 and TRBJ2-6; 7 positions agree with TRBD1. CDR3 length equals 17 residues. Germline values: CDR1 MNHEY, CDR2 SMNVEV (reference sequence). Germline trimming cut 2 bases from V and 2 bases from J; bases unmatched to any gene: 6. The CDR3, as DNA: TGTGCCAGCAGTTTACTAGGGGGCATCGCTGGGGCCAACGTCCTGACTTTC. This sequence encodes CASSLLGGIAGANVLTF. The complete variable domain, with remaining parts taken from reference TRBV27 and TRBJ2-6, reads EAQVTQNPRYLITVTGKKLTVTCSQNMNHEYMSWYRQDPGLGLRQIYYSMNVEVTDKGDVPEGYKVSRKEKRNFPLILESPSPNQTSLYFCASSLLGGIAGANVLTFGAGSRLTVL.

The chain is built from TRBV24-1 and TRBJ2-7; D ambiguous. Germline-derived CDR1 and CDR2 are KGHDR and SFDVKD. This CDR3 has 13 residues. The V end lost 7 bases, the J end lost 4 bases, and 13 bases lay between the germline ends. CDR3 loop: CATSPGSRYEQYF. The CDR3 DNA is TGTGCCACCAGCCCGGGCTCTCGTTACGAGCAGTACTTC.